These 3 T cell receptor beta chains share one sample of origin, sequenced in a study of blood T cell repertoires in COVID-19. The table came from immunoSEQ multiplex PCR; TCRdb's copy has only in-frame clones and leaves some out. Of approximately 450,000 clones detected, 87% appear once; the ten largest clones hold just under 2%. The material sequenced was PBMCs or T cells enriched from blood (not recorded which). Every receptor here comes from a woman between 18 and 30 years old with acute COVID-19.

This clone came up once. This rearrangement joins TRBV6-5 to TRBJ1-1, with 12 nucleotides matching TRBD1. Losses at the gene ends were 5 bases for V and 11 bases for J; bases not matched to a gene: 9. The length of the CDR3 is 14 residues. Germline lookup yields CDR1 MNHEY and CDR2 SVGAGI. The CDR3, as DNA: TGTGCCAGCAGTCAGGGGACAGGGGGCGCTGGGGCTTTCTTT. Protein: CASSQGTGGAGAFF.

This clone has just one count. The chain couples TRBV6-2 or TRBV6-3 to TRBJ1-1; TRBD1 might be the D (6 bases). The CDR3 is 11 amino acids. V shed 5 bases and J shed 5 bases, with 6 bases lying between them. CDR1 is MNHEY and CDR2 is SVGEGT in the germline V gene. CDR3 bases: TGTGCCAGCAGTCAGGGGACTGAAGCTTTCTTT. Protein: CASSQGTEAFF.

This chain connects TRBV5-4 to TRBJ2-6, with unresolved D. The V gene lost 1 base and the J gene lost 1 base, with 6 bases spanning the gap. Germline V lookup: CDR1 SGHNT, CDR2 YYREEE (reference sequence). The CDR3 runs 15 residues. The CDR3 protein is CASSLQVSGANVLTF. The CDR3 nucleotides read TGTGCCAGCAGCTTGCAGGTATCTGGGGCCAACGTCCTGACTTTC.